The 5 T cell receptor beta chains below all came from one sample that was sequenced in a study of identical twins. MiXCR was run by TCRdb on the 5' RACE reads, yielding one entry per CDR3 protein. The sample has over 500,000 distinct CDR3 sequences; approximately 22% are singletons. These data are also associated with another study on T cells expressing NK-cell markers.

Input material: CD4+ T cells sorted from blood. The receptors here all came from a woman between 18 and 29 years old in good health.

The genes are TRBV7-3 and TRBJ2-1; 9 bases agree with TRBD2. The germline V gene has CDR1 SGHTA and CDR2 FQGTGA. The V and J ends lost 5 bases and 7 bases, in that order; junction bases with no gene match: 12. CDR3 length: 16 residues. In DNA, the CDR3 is TGTGCCAGCAGCCCGGACGGCGGGGGGGCCAGAAATGAGCAGTTCTTC. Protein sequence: CASSPDGGGARNEQFF.

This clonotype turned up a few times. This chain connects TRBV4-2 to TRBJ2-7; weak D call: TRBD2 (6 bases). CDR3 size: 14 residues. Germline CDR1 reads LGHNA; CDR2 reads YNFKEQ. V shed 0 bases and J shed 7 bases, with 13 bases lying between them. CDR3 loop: CASSQEGWRGEQYF. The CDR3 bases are TGTGCCAGCAGCCAAGAAGGTTGGAGGGGTGAGCAGTACTTC.

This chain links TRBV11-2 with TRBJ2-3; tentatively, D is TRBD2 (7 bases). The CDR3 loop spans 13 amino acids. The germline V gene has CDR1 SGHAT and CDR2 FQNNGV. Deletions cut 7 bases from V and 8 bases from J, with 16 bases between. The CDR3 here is CASIQGGAGTQYF. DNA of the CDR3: TGTGCCAGCATCCAAGGGGGGGCTGGTACGCAGTATTTT.

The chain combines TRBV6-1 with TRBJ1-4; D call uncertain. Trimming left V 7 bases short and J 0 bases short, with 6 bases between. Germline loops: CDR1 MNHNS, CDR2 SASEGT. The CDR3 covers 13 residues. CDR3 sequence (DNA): TGTGCCAGCATGGCGGCAACTAATGAAAAACTGTTTTTT. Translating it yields CASMAATNEKLFF.

The CDR3: CASSRLGQETQYF. The CDR3 DNA follows: TGTGCCAGCAGCCGCCTAGGGCAAGAGACCCAGTACTTC. The V and J genes are TRBV7-2 and TRBJ2-5, with no clear D. V gave up 5 bases and J gave up 2 bases, with 9 bases separating them. Looked up from germline, CDR1 is SGHTA and CDR2 is FQGNSA. The CDR3 totals 13 residues.